This is a list of T cell receptor beta chains from one sample in a study of T cells in Graves' hyperthyroidism and ophthalmopathy. A single record per CDR3 protein comes from TCRdb applying MiXCR to the multiplex PCR reads. The sample yields 350,000 to 400,000 distinct CDR3 sequences, about 19% seen once. Sequenced material: blood. The receptor set was obtained from a woman younger than 35 with Graves' hyperthyroidism. Each CDR3 is given with its conserved first and last residue. Each record gives: J gene, D gene, clone size, V gene, CDR3 DNA, CDR3 protein. A D gene is named only where the DNA matches it firmly. The size of a clone is reported for some rows only, either as once, few or many, or as a class for expanded clones.

J: TRBJ1-4; D: -; size: -; V: TRBV12-3/TRBV12-4; DNA: TGTGCCAGCACCCCCCGGGACGCAAATGAAAAACTGTTTTTT; CDR3: CASTPRDANEKLFF
J: TRBJ2-7; D: TRBD1; size: many; V: TRBV10-3; DNA: TGTGCCATCAGTGAAACCGGGACAGGGCGTTCCTACGAGCAGTACTTC; CDR3: CAISETGTGRSYEQYF
J: TRBJ1-5; D: -; size: few; V: TRBV6-2/TRBV6-3; DNA: TGTGCCAGCAGGAAACTACAGGGAATTCAGCCCCAGCATTTT; CDR3: CASRKLQGIQPQHF
J: TRBJ1-2; D: TRBD1; size: few; V: TRBV12-3/TRBV12-4; DNA: TGTGCCAGCAGTGATCAGGGGGCGAGAATCGGCTACACCTTC; CDR3: CASSDQGARIGYTF
J: TRBJ1-2; D: -; size: many; V: TRBV9; DNA: TGTGCCAGCAGCGTAGAGACCAGCCCAAGGACTAACTATGGCTACACCTTC; CDR3: CASSVETSPRTNYGYTF
J: TRBJ1-2; D: -; size: many; V: TRBV7-2; DNA: TGTGCCAGCAGCTTAGGGGGTGGGCTTCGCGGCTACACCTTC; CDR3: CASSLGGGLRGYTF
J: TRBJ1-1; D: -; size: many; V: TRBV12-3/TRBV12-4; DNA: TGTGCCAGCAGTCTGCTGGGCACGAACACTGAAGCTTTCTTT; CDR3: CASSLLGTNTEAFF
J: TRBJ2-7; D: -; size: many; V: TRBV19; DNA: TGTGCCAGTGGGATGTGGGCCCCCCCCTACGAGCAGTACTTC; CDR3: CASGMWAPPYEQYF
J: TRBJ1-2; D: -; size: -; V: TRBV6-1; DNA: TGTGCCAGCAGTGACGACGGGGCGAACTATGGCTACACCTTC; CDR3: CASSDDGANYGYTF
J: TRBJ2-5; D: -; size: -; V: TRBV5-1; DNA: TGCGCCAGCAGCATCCATACCCAAGAGACCCAGTACTTC; CDR3: CASSIHTQETQYF
J: TRBJ2-7; D: TRBD1; size: many; V: TRBV12-3/TRBV12-4; DNA: TGTGCCAGCAGAGGACAGGGGCTGTACGAGCAGTACTTC; CDR3: CASRGQGLYEQYF
J: TRBJ1-1; D: -; size: many; V: TRBV20-1; DNA: TGCAGTGCTAGAGACTGGACAGTAAACACTGAAGCTTTCTTT; CDR3: CSARDWTVNTEAFF
J: TRBJ2-7; D: -; size: once; V: TRBV20-1; DNA: TGCAGTGCTAGAGATCAAGACGGGGCCAAAGCCCCGGGGCAGTACTTC; CDR3: CSARDQDGAKAPGQYF
J: TRBJ2-7; D: -; size: many; V: TRBV5-1; DNA: TGCGCCAGCTCAGAAGCGAGCTCCTACGAGCAGTACTTC; CDR3: CASSEASSYEQYF
J: TRBJ2-7; D: TRBD1; size: many; V: TRBV11-2; DNA: TGTGCCAGCAGCTTAGATCGTCTCCAGGGGGCGAACTTC; CDR3: CASSLDRLQGANF
J: TRBJ1-5; D: -; size: -; V: TRBV12-3/TRBV12-4; DNA: TGTGCCAGCGCGGGCAGGGGCGCAAAATCTGGCAATCAGCCCCAGCATTTT; CDR3: CASAGRGAKSGNQPQHF